The text below deals with one TCR beta chain. Its antigen remains unidentified. A marrow graft followed busulfan-fludarabine conditioning, with cyclophosphamide on days +3 and +4. Germline values: CDR1 SGDLS, CDR2 YYNGEE. The ends lost 2 bases at V and 3 bases at J; junction bases unmatched: 4. There are 15 residues in the CDR3. Data came from immunoSEQ multiplex PCR; TCRdb stores just in-frame clones and leaves some out. The sample holds 12,000 or so clones; approximately 78% are singletons and the top ten take 5.4%. This sample is part of a study of T cells after posttransplantation cyclophosphamide. Findings and limits, study-wide: Blood and skin or GI T cell repertoires showed limited TRB overlap. TRB clonality was highly associated with recipient CMV seropositivity and reactivation. Donor-recipient repertoire similarity was low at 1-2 months, rising over year one.

The chain combines TRBV9 with TRBJ2-7; 11 bases agree with TRBD2. Sequenced material: PBMCs, taken after allogeneic stem cell transplant with posttransplant cyclophosphamide. This TCR came from a female patient aged 50 to 60 who received an allogeneic stem cell transplant from a related donor, was CMV-positive, and had no GVHD. The graft donor may have given rise to some T cells. This CDR3 is CASSVTSGGGYEQYF. The CDR3 DNA reads as TGTGCCAGCAGCGTCACTAGCGGGGGAGGCTACGAGCAGTACTTC.